These 13 T cell receptor beta chains came from one sample sequenced in a study of shared clonotypes between healthy human individuals. Profiled with immunoSEQ multiplex PCR; TCRdb holds only in-frame clones, not every one. The profile shows over a million clones, roughly 98% of them singletons. The sequenced sample consisted of naive CD4+ T cells sorted from blood. Subset given: CD45RA+ positively selected. Every receptor here comes from a man younger than 45 in good health.

J is TRBJ2-1 and V is TRBV5-4; 9 nucleotides line up with TRBD2. CDR1 SGHNT and CDR2 YYREEE come from the germline V gene (reference sequence). J gave up 4 bases and V 3 bases, and 5 bases lay outside the gene matches. The CDR3 has 15 residues. In DNA form, the CDR3 reads TGTGCCAGCAGCTACCGACTAGCGGAATACAATGAGCAGTTCTTC. This encodes CASSYRLAEYNEQFF.

The J gene is TRBJ1-4, the V gene TRBV6-1; D gene uncertain. The germline CDR1 and CDR2 sequences are MNHNS and SASEGT. Trimming stripped 3 bases from V and 10 bases from J, with 9 bases between. The CDR3 contains 12 residues. CDR3 DNA sequence: TGTGCCAGCAGTGAGGACCGGGGAAAACTGTTTTTT. This sequence encodes CASSEDRGKLFF.

This chain uses TRBV5-5 with TRBJ1-4; D gene uncertain. Germline assignment: CDR1 SGHKS and CDR2 YYEKEE (reference sequence). This CDR3 has 14 amino acids. V lost 5 bases to trimming and J lost 2 bases, with 10 bases between them. The CDR3 region has the DNA TGTGCCAGCAGTTCGGGTACTACTAATGAAAAACTGTTTTTT. It specifies CASSSGTTNEKLFF. Full variable domain (outside the CDR3, taken from reference TRBV5-5 and TRBJ1-4): DAGVTQSPTHLIKTRGQQVTLRCSPISGHKSVSWYQQVLGQGPQFIFQYYEKEERGRGNFPDRFSARQFPNYSSELNVNALLLGDSALYLCASSSGTTNEKLFFGSGTQLSVL.

The chain has TRBV7-6 and TRBJ2-7; weak D call: TRBD2 (5 bases). CDR1 and CDR2 from the germline V gene are SGHVS and FNYEAQ. Trimming pared 0 bases from V and 6 bases from J, leaving 15 bases between. The length of the CDR3 is 15 residues. The CDR3 protein is CASSLAGDHIGEQYF. The CDR3 nucleotides are TGTGCCAGCAGCTTAGCGGGAGACCATATCGGCGAGCAGTACTTC.

V and J are TRBV5-5 and TRBJ1-1, with a tentative D call TRBD1 (6 bases). Between the trimmed V and J ends, which lost 4 bases and 8 bases, there was a span of 12 bases. Per the germline V gene, CDR1 is SGHKS and CDR2 is YYEKEE (reference sequence). CDR3 size: 12 residues. CDR3 nucleotides: TGTGCCAGCAGCCTGCGGACAGTAGAAGCTTTCTTT. This translates into CASSLRTVEAFF.

The chain employs TRBV19 and TRBJ1-5; unclear D gene. From germline, CDR1 is LNHDA and CDR2 SQIVND (reference sequence). There are 14 residues in the CDR3. Trimming shortened V by 5 bases and J by 3 bases, and 11 bases separated the two germline ends. For the CDR3, the DNA is TGTGCCAGTAGTCCCCGACGGGACAATCAGCCCCAGCATTTT. Translated, it gives CASSPRRDNQPQHF.

The chain combines TRBV11-3 with TRBJ2-3; D remains unclear. Trimming cost V 1 base and J 1 base, with 6 bases left between them. The germline CDR1 and CDR2 sequences are SGHNT and YENEEA. CDR3 size: 14 residues. The CDR3 is CASSLASGTDTQYF. The CDR3 nucleotides are TGTGCCAGCAGCTTAGCGTCAGGCACAGATACGCAGTATTTT. The full variable domain, in which reference TRBV11-3 and TRBJ2-3 provide the parts outside the CDR3, is EAGVVQSPRYKIIEKKQPVAFWCNPISGHNTLYWYLQNLGQGPELLIRYENEEAVDDSQLPKDRFSAERLKGVDSTLKIQPAELGDSAVYLCASSLASGTDTQYFGPGTRLTVL.

V and J are TRBV2 and TRBJ1-2; D gene unclear. Per germline, CDR1 SNHLY and CDR2 FYNNEI. This CDR3 has 11 amino acids. The germline V and J ends were trimmed by 7 bases and 2 bases, with 5 bases remaining between them. In nucleotides, the CDR3 is TGTGCCAGCACGGAGAACTATGGCTACACCTTC. Translated: CASTENYGYTF. Full variable domain (outside the CDR3, taken from reference TRBV2 and TRBJ1-2): EPEVTQTPSHQVTQMGQEVILRCVPISNHLYFYWYRQILGQKVEFLVSFYNNEISEKSEIFDDQFSVERPDGSNFTLKIRSTKLEDSAMYFCASTENYGYTFGSGTRLTVV.

On this clone itself: The same CDR3 arises from other DNA sequences in this sample as well. This sequence joins TRBV29-1 and TRBJ1-3, with D uncertain. CDR1 and CDR2 (germline): SQVTM, ANQGSEA. This CDR3 is built from 13 residues. Deletions cut 6 bases from V and 1 base from J, with 10 bases between. The CDR3 coding sequence is TGCAGCGTCGGACTTGGGTCTGGAAACACCATATATTTT. This translates into CSVGLGSGNTIYF. Looking up the rest from reference TRBV29-1 and TRBJ1-3 gives the full variable domain: SAVISQKPSRDICQRGTSLTIQCQVDSQVTMMFWYRQQPGQSLTLIATANQGSEATYESGFVIDKFPISRPNLTFSTLTVSNMSPEDSSIYLCSVGLGSGNTIYFGEGSWLTVV.

This chain connects TRBV6-5 to TRBJ1-2; D gene ambiguous. V shed 6 bases and J shed 1 base, with 9 bases lying between them. The CDR3 covers 13 residues. CDR1 is MNHEY and CDR2 is SVGAGI in the germline V gene. CDR3 amino acids: CASRTVDNYGYTF. DNA for the CDR3: TGTGCCAGCAGAACGGTAGATAACTATGGCTACACCTTC.

V usage is TRBV9 and J usage is TRBJ2-5; D is unresolved. The V end was cut by 4 bases, the J end by 3 bases, with 10 bases between. Germline CDR1 and CDR2: SGDLS and YYNGEE. The CDR3 spans 13 residues. The chain's CDR3 is CASSPIKEETQYF. CDR3 in DNA: TGTGCCAGCAGCCCCATTAAGGAAGAGACCCAGTACTTC.

V and J are TRBV5-4 and TRBJ2-1; 10 positions match TRBD2. Trimming took 2 bases from V and 4 from J; bases not matched to a gene: 6. From germline, CDR1 is SGHNT and CDR2 YYREEE (reference sequence). This CDR3 spans 16 amino acids. The CDR3 protein is CASSFAGTSAYNEQFF. The CDR3 region has the DNA TGTGCCAGCAGCTTTGCCGGGACTAGCGCATACAATGAGCAGTTCTTC.

V is TRBV14 and J is TRBJ2-6, with a tentative D call TRBD1 (6 bases). CDR1 and CDR2 (germline): SGHDN, FVKESK. V gave up 4 bases and J gave up 1 base, with 8 bases separating them. The CDR3 length is 15 residues. As DNA, the CDR3 is TGTGCCAGCAGCCCCGGGACATCTGGGGCCAACGTCCTGACTTTC. Amino acid sequence: CASSPGTSGANVLTF.